This T cell receptor (beta chain) was obtained from a study of cytomegalovirus exposure and HLA in healthy donors. About the study: Researchers previously reported finding about 110 million unique TCR beta sequences from 170 million or so T cells. Study conclusions and caveats: In an earlier analysis, about 87% or about 30%: the productive usage of most TCR beta V segments.

Vbeta (60) and Jbeta (13) primers were used in the PCR. Sequenced by immunoSEQ multiplex PCR; TCRdb stores in-frame clones only, minus some. The repertoire consists of about 190,000 clones, with around 81% occurring once and the leading ten covering 2.1%. This CDR3 comprises 14 residues. Germline CDR1 reads MGHRA; CDR2 reads YSYEKL. V lost 0 bases and J lost 4, with 9 bases in between. Concerning this clone: Its antigen remains unidentified.

The sequence derives from a woman between 18 and 29 years old in good health and CMV-seropositive. The genes are TRBV4-1 and TRBJ1-2; D is undetermined. What was sequenced was PBMCs. CDR3: CASSQDGLFYGYTF. Here the CDR3 DNA reads TGCGCCAGCAGCCAAGATGGGCTATTCTATGGCTACACCTTC.